The clone carrying this T cell receptor (beta chain) has only a few counts. The junction had 12 bases not matched to a gene; V was cut back by 6 bases and J by 4 bases. Germline loops: CDR1 DFQATT, CDR2 SNEGSKA (reference sequence). This CDR3 contains 15 residues. Patients were excluded for uncontrolled infection, other autoimmune disease, pregnancy or lactation. Diagnosis relied on clinical symptoms, serum thyroxine and TRAb, thyroid ultrasound and orbital computed tomography. The source material, RNA transcripts, was used to amplify TCR beta CDR3 regions. The HTBI primer set was used in a first-round RT-PCR of the TCR CDR3. TCRdb recomputed calls from the multiplex PCR reads with MiXCR, one row per CDR3 protein. The sample yields 660,000 or so distinct CDR3 sequences, 45% seen once. The sample is drawn from a study of T cells in Graves' hyperthyroidism and ophthalmopathy.

Sequenced: peripheral blood or thyroid tissue (not recorded which). The rearrangement joins TRBV20-1 to TRBJ2-5; TRBD2 matches 9 bases. The origin of this receptor is an adult man with Graves' disease, either hyperthyroidism or ophthalmopathy (not recorded which). CDR3 coding DNA: TGCAGTGCCTCAGGTAGCGGGAGAATTCGAGAGACCCAGTACTTC. It yields the protein CSASGSGRIRETQYF.